Sequencing of this TCR beta chain was carried out in a study of blood T cell repertoires in COVID-19. Across the study: The United States, Italy and Spain were the sources of the acute and convalescent COVID-19 samples. Sample material is recorded as cDNA or gDNA derived from T cells, B-cell-depleted T cells, or PBMCs.

In the original processing: Estimates of nucleated cell counts were drawn from the amplification of reference gene primers. Data came from immunoSEQ multiplex PCR; TCRdb stores just in-frame clones and leaves some out. D and trimming come from the DNA, and the V and J calls and clone size come from that table. The sample lists fewer than 300,000 clones, about nine tenths occurring once. Germline V lookup: CDR1 SEHNR, CDR2 FQNEAQ (reference sequence). With V trimmed by 6 bases and J by 12 bases, 7 bases remained unmatched. The CDR3 runs to 12 residues. In its sample, this clone was seen a few times. Recruited during active infection, patients (from Seattle) were subsequently followed longitudinally.

The receptor was isolated from a woman aged 30 to 39 with COVID-19, enrolled during active disease. Sequencing was performed on peripheral blood. V usage is TRBV7-9 and J usage is TRBJ1-1, with TRBD1 matching 10 bases. The CDR3 loop reads CASSLGTGESFF. In DNA, the CDR3 is TGTGCCAGCAGTCTTGGGACAGGGGAATCTTTCTTT.